Detailed here is one TCR beta chain. The sample originates from a study of blood T cell repertoires in COVID-19. The germline V gene encodes CDR1 LNHDA and CDR2 SQIVND (reference sequence). The length of the CDR3 is 13 residues. Trimming left V 3 bases short and J 5 bases short, with 10 bases between. The method was immunoSEQ multiplex PCR; TCRdb's version includes in-frame clones alone and lacks a portion of them. Among around 99,000 clones listed, 84% were seen once. The sequenced material came from peripheral blood. The source of this sequence is a human donor in a cohort sampled during active COVID-19. V and J are TRBV19 and TRBJ2-5; D is unresolved. CDR3 in amino acids: CASSMSSVETQYF. The CDR3 nucleotides read TGTGCCAGTAGTATGTCCAGTGTTGAGACCCAGTACTTC.